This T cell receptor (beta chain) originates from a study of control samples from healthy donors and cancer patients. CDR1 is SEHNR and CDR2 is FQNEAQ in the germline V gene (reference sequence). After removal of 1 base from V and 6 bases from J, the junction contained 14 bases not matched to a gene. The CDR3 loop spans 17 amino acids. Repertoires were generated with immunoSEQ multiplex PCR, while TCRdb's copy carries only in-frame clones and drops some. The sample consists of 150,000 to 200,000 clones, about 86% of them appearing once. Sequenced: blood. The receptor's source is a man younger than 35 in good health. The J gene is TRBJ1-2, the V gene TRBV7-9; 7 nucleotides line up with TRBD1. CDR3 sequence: CASSLGGGASPYDGYTF. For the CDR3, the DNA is TGTGCCAGCAGCTTAGGAGGGGGCGCGTCCCCCTATGATGGCTACACCTTC.